The 32 T cell receptor beta chains below come from one sample, sequenced in a study of monozygotic twins with inflammatory bowel disease. TCRdb re-called the 5' RACE reads and gives one entry per CDR3 protein, without DNA. Its table records around 40,000 distinct CDR3 sequences. Sequencing input: blood. These receptors were obtained from a human donor with ulcerative colitis or Crohn's disease, or a healthy co-twin of an affected twin (not recorded which).

The CDR3 protein is CASTDRGGSYEQYF. This rearrangement joins TRBV27 to TRBJ2-7; TCRdb's D gene call, TRBD1, goes unchecked for lack of DNA. The CDR3 loop spans 14 amino acids. The germline gives CDR1 MNHEY, CDR2 SMNVEV (reference sequence).

V is TRBV11-2 and J is TRBJ2-5; TCRdb picks TRBD2, but there is no DNA to check that call. Germline V gene sequence: CDR1 SGHAT, CDR2 FQNNGV. There are 16 residues in the CDR3. This CDR3 is CASSPQRGRVQETQYF.

The rearrangement uses TRBV15 and TRBJ2-5. There are 12 residues in the CDR3. Germline CDR1 reads LNHNV; CDR2 reads YYDKDF (reference sequence). The CDR3 is CATSRSGETQYF.

The chain carries TRBV5-1 and TRBJ2-5. CDR3 size: 15 residues. The V gene's germline CDR1 is SGHRS and CDR2 YFSETQ. The CDR3 spells CASSLFGQVQETQYF. Full variable domain (outside the CDR3, taken from reference TRBV5-1 and TRBJ2-5): KAGVTQTPRYLIKTRGQQVTLSCSPISGHRSVSWYQQTPGQGLQFLFEYFSETQRNKGNFPGRFSGRQFSNSRSEMNVSTLELGDSALYLCASSLFGQVQETQYFGPGTRLLVL.

This clonotype counts as medium-sized by frequency. The CDR3 sequence is CASSLKAGGSSNIQYF. The chain has TRBV27 and TRBJ2-4; TCRdb gives TRBD2 as the D gene, but with no DNA this cannot be confirmed. Germline CDR1 is MNHEY and CDR2 is SMNVEV (reference sequence). CDR3 length: 16 amino acids.

This chain links TRBV28 with TRBJ1-3. This CDR3 has 12 amino acids. The germline CDR1 and CDR2 sequences are MDHEN and SYDVKM. Here the CDR3 reads CASSRTGNTIYF.

The J gene is TRBJ1-6, the V gene TRBV18; TCRdb proposes TRBD1, but this gene call is untestable without DNA. CDR3 length: 16 amino acids. CDR1 is KGHSH, CDR2 LQKENI, per germline. The CDR3: CASSPDRAFNNSPLHF.

CDR3 sequence reads: CASSPRVSSSYNEQFF. The J gene is TRBJ2-1, the V gene TRBV5-1. Germline values: CDR1 SGHRS, CDR2 YFSETQ. CDR3 length: 16 amino acids.

The CDR3 protein is CASRPLAGEEQYF. This chain uses TRBV5-1 with TRBJ2-7; there is no DNA to check the TCRdb D call of TRBD2. Germline CDR1 and CDR2: SGHRS and YFSETQ. The CDR3 is 13 residues long.

This sequence joins TRBV7-9 and TRBJ2-7; with no DNA, the TCRdb D assignment of TRBD1 cannot be verified. In germline, CDR1 is SEHNR, CDR2 FQNEAQ (reference sequence). CDR3 length: 14 residues. This CDR3 is CASSLGQAPYEQYF.

V gene TRBV7-2 combines with J gene TRBJ2-2; TCRdb outputs TRBD1, but without DNA this stays unchecked. CDR3 length: 16 residues. In germline, CDR1 is SGHTA, CDR2 FQGNSA. The CDR3 protein is CASSHERGANTGELFF.

The rearrangement joins TRBV18 to TRBJ1-2; TCRdb calls TRBD1, which cannot be checked without DNA. Per the germline V gene, CDR1 is KGHSH and CDR2 is LQKENI. The CDR3 has 16 amino acids. This chain's CDR3 is CASSPRDRGGQNGYTF.

The J gene is TRBJ2-7, the V gene TRBV5-4. The germline CDR1 and CDR2 sequences are SGHNT and YYREEE (reference sequence). The CDR3 is 14 residues long. This CDR3 reads CASSQVGLAYEQYF.

The rearrangement links TRBV5-1 to TRBJ2-5. Germline V gene lookup returns CDR1 SGHRS and CDR2 YFSETQ. There are 12 residues in the CDR3. CDR3 sequence reads: CASSFPEETQYF.

The chain is built from TRBV5-1 and TRBJ2-5; TCRdb lists TRBD2, though no DNA is available to test this call. Looked up from germline, CDR1 is SGHRS and CDR2 is YFSETQ. The CDR3 is 14 amino acids. The chain's CDR3 is CASSTGGGAETQYF.

The V call is TRBV12-3 or TRBV12-4, the J call TRBJ1-2; as DNA is missing, the TRBD1 call by TCRdb cannot be tested. CDR3 length equals 13 residues. CDR3 sequence reads: CASTPGTGYGYTF.

The V gene is TRBV28, the J gene TRBJ1-6; TCRdb's D call of TRBD1 is untestable without DNA. The CDR3 has 14 residues. CDR1 and CDR2 (germline): MDHEN, SYDVKM. The CDR3 loop is CASSPGQPNSPLHF.

The chain is built from TRBV27 and TRBJ1-4. The germline V gene has CDR1 MNHEY and CDR2 SMNVEV (reference sequence). The CDR3 sequence is 14 residues long. This CDR3 reads CASSLLATNEKLFF.

This chain joins TRBV19 and TRBJ2-6. Germline V lookup: CDR1 LNHDA, CDR2 SQIVND (reference sequence). CDR3 length: 12 amino acids. CDR3 sequence reads: CASSIAENVLTF.

The chain recombines TRBV4-1 with TRBJ1-1; TCRdb's D call, TRBD1, is unchecked because there is no DNA. There are 17 residues in the CDR3. Germline CDR1 is MGHRA and CDR2 is YSYEKL. This CDR3 reads CASSPRDIPMGNTEAFF.

V and J are TRBV13 and TRBJ2-1; lacking DNA, the TRBD2 call made by TCRdb goes unchecked. Germline V gene data show CDR1 as PRHDT and CDR2 as FYEKMQ (reference sequence). CDR3 length: 17 residues. The CDR3 loop is CASSLFPLAGKLDEQFF.

The V gene is TRBV10-3, the J gene TRBJ1-2. Germline CDR1 ENHRY, CDR2 SYGVKD. This CDR3 spans 13 amino acids. CDR3: CAISEGSLQGYTF.

V is TRBV5-5 and J is TRBJ2-7. The V gene's germline CDR1 is SGHKS and CDR2 YYEKEE (reference sequence). CDR3 length: 12 residues. The CDR3 region is CASSLAQHEQYF.

The chain links TRBV27 to TRBJ2-5. Germline V lookup: CDR1 MNHEY, CDR2 SMNVEV (reference sequence). This CDR3 region has 13 residues. CDR3 sequence reads: CASSGVWQETQYF.

The rearrangement uses TRBV27 and TRBJ2-7; there is no DNA to check the TCRdb D call of TRBD1. CDR1 is MNHEY, CDR2 SMNVEV, per germline (reference sequence). The CDR3 length is 19 residues. CDR3 sequence reads: CASILTGTGVAYRTYEQYF.

This chain uses TRBV6-4 with TRBJ2-3; TCRdb gives TRBD1 as the D gene, but with no DNA this cannot be confirmed. Germline CDR1 and CDR2: MRHNA and SNTAGT. This CDR3 region has 14 residues. The CDR3 here is CASSGLGESDTQYF.

This sequence joins TRBV5-1 and TRBJ1-1; TCRdb's D call of TRBD1 is untestable without DNA. This CDR3 region has 12 residues. Germline assignment: CDR1 SGHRS and CDR2 YFSETQ. CDR3: CASGQANTEAFF.

The chain uses TRBV9 and TRBJ1-5; TCRdb calls TRBD1, which cannot be checked without DNA. Germline lookup yields CDR1 SGDLS and CDR2 YYNGEE. This CDR3 contains 18 residues. The CDR3 sequence is CASSPTLGQGAGDQPQHF.

The chain combines TRBV18 with TRBJ2-5; as DNA is missing, the TRBD1 call by TCRdb cannot be tested. The germline gives CDR1 KGHSH, CDR2 LQKENI. There are 16 residues in the CDR3. This CDR3 reads CASSPVGGTGQETQYF. The entire variable domain, with the rest obtained from reference TRBV18 and TRBJ2-5, is as follows: NAGVMQNPRHLVRRRGQEARLRCSPMKGHSHVYWYRQLPEEGLKFMVYLQKENIIDESGMPKERFSAEFPKEGPSILRIQQVVRGDSAAYFCASSPVGGTGQETQYFGPGTRLLVL.

This chain connects TRBV4-3 to TRBJ2-2. The CDR3 contains 13 residues. Per germline, CDR1 LGHNA and CDR2 YSLEER. CDR3 residues: CASSHASAGELFF.

The chain recombines TRBV4-1 with TRBJ2-7; TCRdb picks TRBD2, but there is no DNA to check that call. Germline CDR1 and CDR2: MGHRA and YSYEKL. The CDR3 runs to 17 residues. This chain's CDR3 is CASSPQGTSGQPYEQYF.

CDR3 protein: CSARDPSGRSDTQYF. V usage is TRBV20-1 and J usage is TRBJ2-3; there is no DNA to check the TCRdb D call of TRBD2. CDR1 is DFQATT, CDR2 SNEGSKA, per germline (reference sequence). This CDR3 comprises 15 residues.